The T cell receptor (beta chain) described here comes from a study of beta chain features in type 1 diabetes. Sorted populations all had greater than 98% purity. The CDR3 totals 18 residues. CDR1 and CDR2 from the germline V gene are SGHRS and YFSETQ. V trimming: 2 bases; J trimming: 4 bases; junction bases outside the gene matches: 9. Every bit of the isolated RNA underwent reverse transcription, so sequencing read expressed TCRB transcripts. Method: immunoSEQ multiplex PCR; TCRdb's copy keeps in-frame clones and lacks some. The table has about 360,000 clones, roughly 13% seen once. This clonotype was obtained from a man aged 18 to 30 in good health. The chain is built from TRBV5-1 and TRBJ2-2; the match to TRBD2 covers 12 bases. Sequenced sample: naive CD4+ T cells from blood. The CDR3 region has the DNA TGCGCCAGCAGCTTTTCGCCTAAGACTAGCGGGGGCACCGGGGAGCTGTTTTTT. It is translated as CASSFSPKTSGGTGELFF.